The rows below give T cell receptor beta chains drawn from one sample of a study of T-cell reconstitution after alpha-beta-depleted transplantation in children. TCRdb reanalysed the PCR reads using MiXCR and keeps one entry per CDR3 protein. Of a few hundred thousand distinct CDR3 sequences in the sample, about a tenth were seen once. This specimen was PBMCs from the stem cell graft donor, taken from the stem cell graft. The source of these receptors is a human donor who donated a stem cell graft to a child with acute lymphoblastic leukemia. The CDR3 runs from the conserved cysteine through the conserved F or W. D genes are given only for firm matches. Size tells how often a clone was seen (once, few, many) or the class of an expanded clone, and some rows leave it out.

d_call: -
j_call: TRBJ1-6
clone_size: -
v_call: TRBV2
cdr3_aa: CASSPGESDNSPLHF
cdr3_nt: TGTGCCAGCAGTCCAGGGGAATCGGATAATTCACCCCTCCACTTT

d_call: TRBD2
j_call: TRBJ2-1
clone_size: -
v_call: TRBV10-3
cdr3_aa: CAISESPGLANEQFF
cdr3_nt: TGTGCCATCAGTGAGTCCCCTGGACTAGCGAATGAGCAGTTCTTC

d_call: -
j_call: TRBJ2-3
clone_size: many
v_call: TRBV5-1
cdr3_aa: CASSYREASTDTQYF
cdr3_nt: TGCGCCAGCAGCTACAGGGAGGCTAGCACAGATACGCAGTATTTT

d_call: -
j_call: TRBJ2-2
clone_size: few
v_call: TRBV6-6
cdr3_aa: CASSRGNPGELFF
cdr3_nt: TGTGCCAGCAGTAGGGGGAACCCCGGGGAGCTGTTTTTT

d_call: TRBD2
j_call: TRBJ2-7
clone_size: -
v_call: TRBV29-1
cdr3_aa: CSVDAGLAGIYYEQYF
cdr3_nt: TGCAGCGTGGACGCCGGGCTAGCGGGGATCTACTACGAGCAGTACTTC

d_call: TRBD2
j_call: TRBJ2-5
clone_size: few
v_call: TRBV4-3
cdr3_aa: CASSQNSGRVIQETQYF
cdr3_nt: TGCGCCAGCAGCCAGAATAGCGGGAGGGTGATCCAAGAGACCCAGTACTTC

d_call: -
j_call: TRBJ2-5
clone_size: -
v_call: TRBV20-1
cdr3_aa: CSARDSGVPEVTQYF
cdr3_nt: TGCAGTGCTAGGGACTCCGGGGTACCTGAGGTGACCCAGTACTTC

d_call: -
j_call: TRBJ1-2
clone_size: -
v_call: TRBV29-1
cdr3_aa: CSVPLGGAANYGYTF
cdr3_nt: TGCAGCGTGCCCCTGGGAGGGGCCGCTAACTATGGCTACACCTTC

d_call: -
j_call: TRBJ2-3
clone_size: -
v_call: TRBV7-2
cdr3_aa: CASSLRGREGRTDTQYF
cdr3_nt: TGTGCCAGCAGCTTGAGGGGACGGGAAGGGAGAACAGATACGCAGTATTTT

d_call: -
j_call: TRBJ2-7
clone_size: many
v_call: TRBV20-1
cdr3_aa: CSALDTTSSYEQYF
cdr3_nt: TGCAGTGCCCTGGACACCACAAGCTCCTACGAGCAGTACTTC

d_call: -
j_call: TRBJ2-1
clone_size: few
v_call: TRBV4-2
cdr3_aa: CASSQGGRGSYNEQFF
cdr3_nt: TGTGCCAGCAGCCAAGGTGGGAGGGGGTCCTACAATGAGCAGTTCTTC

d_call: -
j_call: TRBJ2-3
clone_size: few
v_call: TRBV4-1
cdr3_aa: CASSHGLGTDTQYF
cdr3_nt: TGCGCCAGCAGCCACGGGTTGGGTACAGATACGCAGTATTTT

d_call: TRBD1
j_call: TRBJ1-2
clone_size: -
v_call: TRBV7-9
cdr3_aa: CASSLRTGNFYGYTF
cdr3_nt: TGTGCCAGCAGCTTAAGGACAGGGAACTTCTATGGCTACACCTTC

d_call: -
j_call: TRBJ1-2
clone_size: few
v_call: TRBV7-9
cdr3_aa: CASSLEGRFYGYTF
cdr3_nt: TGTGCCAGCAGCTTAGAGGGCAGATTCTATGGCTACACCTTC

d_call: TRBD1
j_call: TRBJ1-1
clone_size: many
v_call: TRBV7-3
cdr3_aa: CASRGQGATEAFF
cdr3_nt: TGTGCCAGCCGAGGACAGGGGGCCACTGAAGCTTTCTTT

d_call: TRBD2
j_call: TRBJ2-7
clone_size: few
v_call: TRBV7-9
cdr3_aa: CASSPLTSGDSYEQYF
cdr3_nt: TGTGCCAGCAGCCCGTTGACTAGCGGGGACTCCTACGAGCAGTACTTC

d_call: TRBD1
j_call: TRBJ2-7
clone_size: many
v_call: TRBV29-1
cdr3_aa: CSVSGQVDYEQYF
cdr3_nt: TGCAGCGTTTCGGGACAGGTAGATTACGAGCAGTACTTC

d_call: TRBD2
j_call: TRBJ2-1
clone_size: many
v_call: TRBV5-1
cdr3_aa: CASSLWAGADNEQFF
cdr3_nt: TGCGCCAGCAGCTTATGGGCGGGAGCGGACAATGAGCAGTTCTTC

d_call: TRBD1
j_call: TRBJ1-5
clone_size: -
v_call: TRBV3-1
cdr3_aa: CASSRGTGMNQPQHF
cdr3_nt: TGTGCCAGCAGCCGAGGGACAGGGATGAATCAGCCCCAGCATTTT

d_call: TRBD2
j_call: TRBJ2-2
clone_size: -
v_call: TRBV7-8
cdr3_aa: CASSRIRLAGEHGELFF
cdr3_nt: TGTGCCAGCAGCCGTATTAGACTAGCGGGAGAACACGGGGAGCTGTTTTTT

d_call: -
j_call: TRBJ2-3
clone_size: -
v_call: TRBV20-1
cdr3_aa: CSARSSARTDTQYF
cdr3_nt: TGCAGTGCCAGGTCTAGCGCCCGCACAGATACGCAGTATTTT

d_call: TRBD1
j_call: TRBJ1-5
clone_size: few
v_call: TRBV7-2
cdr3_aa: CASSLAGRGHQPQHF
cdr3_nt: TGTGCCAGCAGCTTAGCGGGCAGGGGGCATCAGCCCCAGCATTTT

d_call: TRBD1
j_call: TRBJ2-1
clone_size: few
v_call: TRBV7-9
cdr3_aa: CASSSGTEEQFF
cdr3_nt: TGTGCCAGCAGCTCCGGGACAGAAGAGCAGTTCTTC

d_call: -
j_call: TRBJ2-1
clone_size: few
v_call: TRBV19
cdr3_aa: CASSIRTAVPYNEQFF
cdr3_nt: TGTGCCAGTAGTATCCGGACAGCCGTCCCCTACAATGAGCAGTTCTTC

d_call: -
j_call: TRBJ2-1
clone_size: few
v_call: TRBV3-1
cdr3_aa: CASSQVGAYNEQFF
cdr3_nt: TGTGCCAGCAGCCAAGTAGGTGCGTACAATGAGCAGTTCTTC

d_call: TRBD1
j_call: TRBJ1-6
clone_size: -
v_call: TRBV11-1
cdr3_aa: CASSLRPTGTGGENDNSPLHF
cdr3_nt: TGTGCCAGCAGCCTAAGACCCACCGGGACAGGGGGCGAGAACGATAATTCACCCCTCCACTTT

d_call: -
j_call: TRBJ1-2
clone_size: many
v_call: TRBV6-5
cdr3_aa: CASSLLGNYGYTF
cdr3_nt: TGTGCCAGCAGTTTGCTGGGGAACTATGGCTACACCTTC

d_call: -
j_call: TRBJ1-5
clone_size: -
v_call: TRBV12-3/TRBV12-4
cdr3_aa: CASSLRVRQAQNQPQHF
cdr3_nt: TGTGCCAGCAGCCTCAGGGTGCGGCAGGCACAAAATCAGCCCCAGCATTTT

d_call: -
j_call: TRBJ1-1
clone_size: -
v_call: TRBV28
cdr3_aa: CASRGRLNTEAFF
cdr3_nt: TGTGCCAGCCGAGGCAGGTTGAACACTGAAGCTTTCTTT

d_call: TRBD1
j_call: TRBJ1-2
clone_size: few
v_call: TRBV5-6
cdr3_aa: CASSRGTGFVNYGYTF
cdr3_nt: TGTGCCAGCAGCAGGGGGACAGGGTTCGTTAACTATGGCTACACCTTC

d_call: TRBD1
j_call: TRBJ1-1
clone_size: -
v_call: TRBV3-1
cdr3_aa: CASSHRGGREAFF
cdr3_nt: TGTGCCAGCAGCCATAGAGGGGGCCGGGAAGCTTTCTTT

d_call: -
j_call: TRBJ2-7
clone_size: many
v_call: TRBV7-9
cdr3_aa: CASSERPYEQYF
cdr3_nt: TGTGCCAGCAGCGAGCGACCCTACGAGCAGTACTTC

d_call: TRBD2
j_call: TRBJ2-7
clone_size: few
v_call: TRBV27
cdr3_aa: CASSPTPAGGSYEQYF
cdr3_nt: TGTGCCAGCAGCCCTACCCCGGCGGGGGGCTCCTACGAGCAGTACTTC

d_call: TRBD2
j_call: TRBJ2-1
clone_size: few
v_call: TRBV29-1
cdr3_aa: CSVEAGLGVGNEQFF
cdr3_nt: TGCAGCGTTGAAGCGGGACTAGGAGTAGGGAATGAGCAGTTCTTC

d_call: -
j_call: TRBJ2-7
clone_size: few
v_call: TRBV7-9
cdr3_aa: CASSGETREQYF
cdr3_nt: TGTGCCAGCAGCGGAGAGACACGCGAGCAGTACTTC

d_call: TRBD2
j_call: TRBJ2-7
clone_size: -
v_call: TRBV27
cdr3_aa: CASSSVAGGPYEQYF
cdr3_nt: TGTGCCAGCAGTTCGGTGGCGGGAGGGCCATACGAGCAGTACTTC

d_call: -
j_call: TRBJ1-2
clone_size: few
v_call: TRBV27
cdr3_aa: CASSPRRLNYGYTF
cdr3_nt: TGTGCCAGCAGTCCCAGACGGCTCAACTATGGCTACACCTTC

d_call: -
j_call: TRBJ2-1
clone_size: -
v_call: TRBV6-5
cdr3_aa: CASSYPQGPQGNEQFF
cdr3_nt: TGTGCCAGCAGTTACCCCCAAGGGCCCCAGGGCAATGAGCAGTTCTTC

d_call: -
j_call: TRBJ1-2
clone_size: -
v_call: TRBV11-2
cdr3_aa: CASSMIAQSYYGYTF
cdr3_nt: TGTGCCAGCAGCATGATAGCACAGTCTTACTATGGCTACACCTTC

d_call: -
j_call: TRBJ2-7
clone_size: few
v_call: TRBV21-1
cdr3_aa: CASSKDSGGVMFYEQYF
cdr3_nt: TGTGCCAGCAGCAAAGATTCTGGCGGGGTAATGTTCTACGAGCAGTACTTC

d_call: -
j_call: TRBJ1-1
clone_size: many
v_call: TRBV12-3/TRBV12-4
cdr3_aa: CASSLGVDTEAFF
cdr3_nt: TGTGCCAGCAGTTTAGGGGTGGACACTGAAGCTTTCTTT

d_call: TRBD2
j_call: TRBJ2-1
clone_size: -
v_call: TRBV20-1
cdr3_aa: CSARGLASSYNEQFF
cdr3_nt: TGCAGTGCTAGGGGACTAGCGTCCTCCTACAATGAGCAGTTCTTC

d_call: TRBD2
j_call: TRBJ2-3
clone_size: few
v_call: TRBV12-3/TRBV12-4
cdr3_aa: CASSLSGGRAVDTQYF
cdr3_nt: TGTGCCAGCAGTTTATCGGGCGGGAGGGCCGTCGATACGCAGTATTTT

d_call: -
j_call: TRBJ2-6
clone_size: few
v_call: TRBV7-9
cdr3_aa: CASSSSDLGAGANVLTF
cdr3_nt: TGTGCCAGCAGCTCTTCGGACTTAGGGGCTGGGGCCAACGTCCTGACTTTC

d_call: TRBD1
j_call: TRBJ1-5
clone_size: -
v_call: TRBV19
cdr3_aa: CASSTGTGGSVNQPQHF
cdr3_nt: TGTGCCAGTAGTACCGGGACAGGGGGCTCGGTCAATCAGCCCCAGCATTTT